The clone carrying this T cell receptor beta chain was detected only once. Its antigen is as yet unknown. The sample originates from a study of identical twins. Study observations and caveats: Fewer insertions marked abundant cord blood beta clonotypes; young adult naive trended weakly, memory not at all.

TCRdb re-called the 5' RACE reads with MiXCR, one entry per CDR3 protein. The sample carries 1.5 million or so distinct CDR3 sequences, roughly a third recorded once. The V gene's germline CDR1 is SGDLS and CDR2 YYNGEE. Trimming took 3 bases from V and 0 from J, leaving 9 bases between them. The CDR3 covers 14 residues. The sequenced material came from cord blood. V is TRBV9 and J is TRBJ2-5, with D uncertain. This sequence originates from a newborn girl in good health. CDR3 residues: CASSDGPNQETQYF. CDR3 coding DNA: TGTGCCAGCAGCGATGGACCAAACCAAGAGACCCAGTACTTC.